In its sample, the clone carrying this T cell receptor (beta chain) was seen many times. Criteria for exclusion of patients were uncontrolled infection, other autoimmune disease, pregnancy or lactation. Clinicians diagnosed patients from clinical symptoms, serum thyroxine and TRAb, thyroid ultrasound and orbital computed tomography. This sample was taken from a study of T cells in Graves' hyperthyroidism and ophthalmopathy. Amplification yielded TCR beta CDR3 regions, with RNA transcripts as the source. The primer set for the first-round RT-PCR of the TCR CDR3 was HTBI. TCRdb redid the calling of the multiplex PCR reads with MiXCR, one entry per CDR3 protein. This table holds hundreds of thousands of distinct CDR3 sequences, roughly 18% found once. CDR1 is MDHEN, CDR2 SYDVKM, per germline. The CDR3 runs to 12 residues. V was trimmed by 5 bases and J by 4 bases, leaving 8 bases between them.

Sequencing was done on a sample of blood. The source of this sequence is a woman under 30 with Graves' ophthalmopathy. The chain has TRBV28 and TRBJ1-1; D gene ambiguous. DNA of the CDR3: TGTGCCAGCAGTCCTCGGAGCACTGAAGCTTTCTTT. Protein: CASSPRSTEAFF.